By its share, the clone carrying this T cell receptor (beta chain) is medium-sized. The antigen is not known. The time point: sample taken at primary tumor resection. The authors sequenced whole RNA from tumor, nontumor lung or frozen PBMC without sorting. TCRdb redid the calling of the 5' RACE reads with MiXCR, one entry per CDR3 protein. The repertoire includes 3,000 to 4,500 distinct CDR3 sequences, over 4% of them detected once, and around 16% sits in the top ten. Looked up from germline, CDR1 is SGDLS and CDR2 is YYNGEE. The CDR3 totals 16 residues. Trimming left V 3 bases short and J 2 bases short, with 16 bases between. This sample was included in a study of spatial heterogeneity in lung cancer. General observations from the study: Higher tumor mutation counts went along with higher counts of expanded intratumoral alpha and beta TCRs.

The chain uses TRBV9 and TRBJ2-3; D perhaps matches TRBD2 (6 bases). Here the sequenced sample was lung tumor tissue, taken at surgery. The receptor was isolated from a female donor with early-stage non-small cell lung cancer. CDR3 DNA: TGTGCCAGCAGCGGTAGGGACTCCGACACCACAGATACGCAGTATTTT. Translated: CASSGRDSDTTDTQYF.